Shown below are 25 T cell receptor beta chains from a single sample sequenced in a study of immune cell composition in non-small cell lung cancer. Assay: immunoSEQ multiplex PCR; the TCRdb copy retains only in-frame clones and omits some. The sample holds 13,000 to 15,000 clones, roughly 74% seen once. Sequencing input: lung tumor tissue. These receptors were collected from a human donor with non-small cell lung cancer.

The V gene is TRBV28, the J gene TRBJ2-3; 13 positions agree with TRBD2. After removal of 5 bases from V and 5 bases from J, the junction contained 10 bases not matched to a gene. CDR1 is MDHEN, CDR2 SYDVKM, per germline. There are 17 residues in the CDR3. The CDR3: CASSARTSGRARDTQYF. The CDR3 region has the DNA TGTGCCAGCAGTGCCCGCACTAGCGGGAGGGCCAGAGATACGCAGTATTTT.

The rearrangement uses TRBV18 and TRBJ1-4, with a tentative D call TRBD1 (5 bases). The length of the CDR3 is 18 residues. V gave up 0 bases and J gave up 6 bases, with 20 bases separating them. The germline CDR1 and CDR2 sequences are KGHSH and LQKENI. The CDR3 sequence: CASSPPIAPGRGDEKLFF. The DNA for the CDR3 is TGTGCCAGCTCACCACCTATCGCGCCGGGGAGGGGAGATGAAAAACTGTTTTTT.

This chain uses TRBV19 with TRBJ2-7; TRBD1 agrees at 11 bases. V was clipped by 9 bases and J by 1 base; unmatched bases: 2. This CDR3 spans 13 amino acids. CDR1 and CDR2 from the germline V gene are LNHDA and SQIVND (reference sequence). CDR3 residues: CASRDRGSYEQYF. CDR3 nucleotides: TGTGCCAGCCGGGACAGGGGGTCCTACGAGCAGTACTTC.

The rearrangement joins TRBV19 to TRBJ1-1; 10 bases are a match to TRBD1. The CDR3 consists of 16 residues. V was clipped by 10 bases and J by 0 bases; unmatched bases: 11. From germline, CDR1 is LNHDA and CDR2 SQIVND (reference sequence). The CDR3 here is CATQPRTGGMNTEAFF. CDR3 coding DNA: TGTGCCACCCAACCCAGGACAGGGGGGATGAACACTGAAGCTTTCTTT.

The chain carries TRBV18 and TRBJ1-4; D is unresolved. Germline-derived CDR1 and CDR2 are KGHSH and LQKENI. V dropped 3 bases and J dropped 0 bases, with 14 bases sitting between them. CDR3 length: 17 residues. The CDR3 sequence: CASSPTPGMPTNEKLFF. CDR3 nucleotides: TGTGCCAGCTCACCGACCCCGGGTATGCCAACTAATGAAAAACTGTTTTTT.

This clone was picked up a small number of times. Here the CDR3 reads CASRLEGENGEQFF. Written as DNA, the CDR3 is TGTGCCAGCAGGCTAGAGGGGGAGAATGGGGAGCAGTTCTTC. V gene TRBV6-1 combines with J gene TRBJ2-1, with a weak D call TRBD1 (6 bases). Germline V CDR1 and CDR2: MNHNS, SASEGT. CDR3 length: 14 residues. V was shortened by 6 bases and J by 10 bases, with 19 bases between the two germline ends.

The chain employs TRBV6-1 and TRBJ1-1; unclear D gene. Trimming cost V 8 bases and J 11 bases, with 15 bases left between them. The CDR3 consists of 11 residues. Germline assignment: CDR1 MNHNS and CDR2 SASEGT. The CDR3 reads CASGRSRGAFF. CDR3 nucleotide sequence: TGTGCCAGCGGACGGTCGCGGGGTGCTTTCTTT.

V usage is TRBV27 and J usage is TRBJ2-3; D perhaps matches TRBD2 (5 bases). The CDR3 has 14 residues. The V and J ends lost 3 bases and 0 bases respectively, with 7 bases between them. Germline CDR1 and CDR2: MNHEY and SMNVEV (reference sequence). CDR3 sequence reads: CASSFGGSTDTQYF. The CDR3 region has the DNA TGTGCCAGCAGTTTTGGCGGGAGCACAGATACGCAGTATTTT.

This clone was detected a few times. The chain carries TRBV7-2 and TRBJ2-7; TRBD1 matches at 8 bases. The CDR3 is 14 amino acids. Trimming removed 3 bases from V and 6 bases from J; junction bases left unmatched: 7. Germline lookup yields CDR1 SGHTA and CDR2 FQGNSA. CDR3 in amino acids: CASSFQTGVGEQYF. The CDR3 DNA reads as TGTGCCAGCAGCTTCCAGACAGGGGTAGGCGAGCAGTACTTC. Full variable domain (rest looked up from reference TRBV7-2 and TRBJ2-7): GAGVSQSPSNKVTEKGKDVELRCDPISGHTALYWYRQSLGQGLEFLIYFQGNSAPDKSGLPSDRFSAERTGGSVSTLTIQRTQQEDSAVYLCASSFQTGVGEQYFGPGTRLTVT.

CDR3 DNA sequence: TGTGCCAGCAGTTTATCGGGACAGGGGGCAGATACGCAGTATTTT. This codes for CASSLSGQGADTQYF. The chain combines TRBV27 with TRBJ2-3; 11 positions agree with TRBD1. CDR3 length: 15 residues. Germline assignment: CDR1 MNHEY and CDR2 SMNVEV (reference sequence). The ends lost 0 bases at V and 4 bases at J; junction bases unmatched: 0.

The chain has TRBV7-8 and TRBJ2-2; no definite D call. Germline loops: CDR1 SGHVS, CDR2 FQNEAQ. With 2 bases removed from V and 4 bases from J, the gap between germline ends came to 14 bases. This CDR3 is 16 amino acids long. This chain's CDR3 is CASSLRARVGTGELFF. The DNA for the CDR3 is TGTGCCAGCAGCTTAAGAGCGCGAGTGGGCACCGGGGAGCTGTTTTTT.

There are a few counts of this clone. The CDR3 here is CASSQQQGAVNTIYF. CDR3 DNA sequence: TGCGCCAGCAGCCAACAACAGGGGGCAGTAAACACCATATATTTT. This rearrangement joins TRBV4-1 to TRBJ1-3; 9 bases map to TRBD1. V was clipped by 2 bases and J by 6 bases; unmatched bases: 5. Germline V gives CDR1 MGHRA, CDR2 YSYEKL. The CDR3 runs 15 residues.

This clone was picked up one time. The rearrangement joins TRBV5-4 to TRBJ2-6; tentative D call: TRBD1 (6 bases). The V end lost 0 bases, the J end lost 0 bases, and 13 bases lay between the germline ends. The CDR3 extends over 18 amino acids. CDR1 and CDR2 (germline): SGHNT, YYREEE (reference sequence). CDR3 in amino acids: CASSLVGQTISGANVLTF. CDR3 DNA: TGTGCCAGCAGCTTGGTGGGACAAACAATCTCTGGGGCCAACGTCCTGACTTTC.

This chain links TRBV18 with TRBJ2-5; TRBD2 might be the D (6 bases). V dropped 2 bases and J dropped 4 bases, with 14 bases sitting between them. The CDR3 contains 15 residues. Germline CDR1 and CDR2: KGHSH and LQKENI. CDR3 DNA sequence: TGTGCCAGCTCACCAGCGGGGAATCGTAGAGAGACCCAGTACTTC. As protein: CASSPAGNRRETQYF.

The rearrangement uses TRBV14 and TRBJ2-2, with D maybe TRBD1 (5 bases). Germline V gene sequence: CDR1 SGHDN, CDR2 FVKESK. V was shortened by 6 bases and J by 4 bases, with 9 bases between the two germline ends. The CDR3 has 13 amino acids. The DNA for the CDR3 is TGTGCCAGCAGTCCAGGGCTCACCGGGGAGCTGTTTTTT. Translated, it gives CASSPGLTGELFF.

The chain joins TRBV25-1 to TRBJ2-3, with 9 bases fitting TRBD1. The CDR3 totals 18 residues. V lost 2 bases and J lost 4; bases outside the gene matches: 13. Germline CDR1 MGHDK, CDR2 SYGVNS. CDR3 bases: TGTGCCAGCAGTGAAAAGGGGAGAACCGGGACAGGGTCAGATACGCAGTATTTT. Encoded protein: CASSEKGRTGTGSDTQYF.

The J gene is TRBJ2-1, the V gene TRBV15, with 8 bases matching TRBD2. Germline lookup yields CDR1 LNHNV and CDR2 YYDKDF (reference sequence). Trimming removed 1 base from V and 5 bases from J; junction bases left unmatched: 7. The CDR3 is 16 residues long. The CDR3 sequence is CATSRGASGRNNEQFF. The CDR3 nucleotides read TGTGCCACCAGCAGAGGGGCTAGCGGGCGAAACAATGAGCAGTTCTTC.

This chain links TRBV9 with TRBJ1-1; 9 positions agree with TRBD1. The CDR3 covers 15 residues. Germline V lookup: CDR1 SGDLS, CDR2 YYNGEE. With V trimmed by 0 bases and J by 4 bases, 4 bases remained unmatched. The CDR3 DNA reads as TGTGCCAGCAGCGTAGTAGGACAGGGGTCCACTGAAGCTTTCTTT. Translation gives CASSVVGQGSTEAFF.

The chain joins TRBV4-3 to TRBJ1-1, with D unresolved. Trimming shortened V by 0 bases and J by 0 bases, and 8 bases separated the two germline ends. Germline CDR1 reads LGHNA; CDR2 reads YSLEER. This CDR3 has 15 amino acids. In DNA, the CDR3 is TGCGCCAGCAGCCAAGATGCCAGATTGAACACTGAAGCTTTCTTT. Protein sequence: CASSQDARLNTEAFF.

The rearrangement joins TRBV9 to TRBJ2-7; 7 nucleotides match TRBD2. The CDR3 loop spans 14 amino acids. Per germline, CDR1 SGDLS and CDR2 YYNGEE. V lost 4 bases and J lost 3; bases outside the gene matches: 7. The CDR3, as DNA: TGTGCCAGCAGCAACGGACTAGGGAACTACGAGCAGTACTTC. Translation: CASSNGLGNYEQYF.

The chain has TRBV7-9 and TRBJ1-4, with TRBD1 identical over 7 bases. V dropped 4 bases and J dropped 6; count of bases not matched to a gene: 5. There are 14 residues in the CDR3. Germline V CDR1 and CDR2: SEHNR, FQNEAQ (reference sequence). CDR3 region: CASSSGQVDEKLFF. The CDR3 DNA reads TGTGCCAGCAGCTCAGGACAGGTAGATGAAAAACTGTTTTTT. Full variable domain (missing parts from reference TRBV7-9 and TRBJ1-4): DTGVSQNPRHKITKRGQNVTFRCDPISEHNRLYWYRQTLGQGPEFLTYFQNEAQLEKSRLLSDRFSAERPKGSFSTLEIQRTEQGDSAMYLCASSSGQVDEKLFFGSGTQLSVL.

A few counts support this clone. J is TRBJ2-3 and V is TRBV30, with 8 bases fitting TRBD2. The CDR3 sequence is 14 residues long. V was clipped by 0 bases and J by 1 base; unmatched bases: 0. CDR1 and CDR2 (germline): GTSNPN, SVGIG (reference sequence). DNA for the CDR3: TGTGCCTGGAGTGTAGCGGGAGGCACAGATACGCAGTATTTT. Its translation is CAWSVAGGTDTQYF. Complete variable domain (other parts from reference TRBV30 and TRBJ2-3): SQTIHQWPATLVQPVGSPLSLECTVEGTSNPNLYWYRQAAGRGLQLLFYSVGIGQISSEVPQNLSASRPQDRQFILSSKKLLLSDSGFYLCAWSVAGGTDTQYFGPGTRLTVL.

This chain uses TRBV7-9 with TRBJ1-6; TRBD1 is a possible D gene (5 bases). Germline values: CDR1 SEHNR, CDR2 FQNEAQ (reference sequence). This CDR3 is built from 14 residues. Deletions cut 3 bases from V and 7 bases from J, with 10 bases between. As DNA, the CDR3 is TGTGCCAGCAGCTTTCAGACAGACAATTCACCCCTCCACTTT. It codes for CASSFQTDNSPLHF.

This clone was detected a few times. CDR3 nucleotides: TGTGCCAGCAGCTTACCACAGGGCTACGAGCAGTACTTC. Its protein product is CASSLPQGYEQYF. The chain uses TRBV7-2 and TRBJ2-7; maybe TRBD1 (6 bases). The CDR3 has 13 residues. V was shortened by 2 bases and J by 3 bases, with 8 bases between the two germline ends. The germline V gene encodes CDR1 SGHTA and CDR2 FQGNSA.

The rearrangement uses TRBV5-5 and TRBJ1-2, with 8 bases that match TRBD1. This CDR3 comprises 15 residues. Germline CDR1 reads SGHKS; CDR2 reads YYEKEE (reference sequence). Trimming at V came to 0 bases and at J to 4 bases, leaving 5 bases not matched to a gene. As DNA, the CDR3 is TGTGCCAGCAGCTTGGCCCTAGGACAGGGCTATGGCTACACCTTC. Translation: CASSLALGQGYGYTF.